The clone carrying this T cell receptor (beta chain) turned up a few times. The antigen remains undetermined. Blood specimens came from baseline, cycle 4 day 1, and cycle 7 day 1. This sample was included in a study of OX40 agonist ivuxolimab in advanced cancers. Study-level information: Earlier treatment with anti-PD-1, anti-PD-L1 or anti-CTLA-4 was permitted, and roughly 42% had received some. Three individuals attained partial responses, comprising one hepatocellular carcinoma case and two cutaneous melanoma cases. Study findings and constraints: In CD8+ T cells, expanded clones were on average more numerous than in CD4+.

Sequencing was performed with immunoSEQ multiplex PCR; in TCRdb, only in-frame clones are kept and a portion is missing. The profile shows about 55,000 clones, 77% of them singletons. The CDR3 has 16 amino acids. Trimming removed 0 bases from V and 8 bases from J, with 16 bases in between. Germline loops: CDR1 LGHNA, CDR2 YSLEER. This receptor was obtained from an adult with an advanced solid tumor such as melanoma, head and neck, liver or kidney cancer. The starting material was CD4+ or CD8+ T cells sorted from blood, obtained in a trial of the OX40 agonist ivuxolimab. This chain links TRBV4-3 with TRBJ1-4; D not certain. CDR3 in amino acids: CASSQDIQVFGEKLFF. The DNA of the CDR3 is TGCGCCAGCAGCCAAGATATCCAGGTTTTTGGCGAAAAACTGTTTTTT.